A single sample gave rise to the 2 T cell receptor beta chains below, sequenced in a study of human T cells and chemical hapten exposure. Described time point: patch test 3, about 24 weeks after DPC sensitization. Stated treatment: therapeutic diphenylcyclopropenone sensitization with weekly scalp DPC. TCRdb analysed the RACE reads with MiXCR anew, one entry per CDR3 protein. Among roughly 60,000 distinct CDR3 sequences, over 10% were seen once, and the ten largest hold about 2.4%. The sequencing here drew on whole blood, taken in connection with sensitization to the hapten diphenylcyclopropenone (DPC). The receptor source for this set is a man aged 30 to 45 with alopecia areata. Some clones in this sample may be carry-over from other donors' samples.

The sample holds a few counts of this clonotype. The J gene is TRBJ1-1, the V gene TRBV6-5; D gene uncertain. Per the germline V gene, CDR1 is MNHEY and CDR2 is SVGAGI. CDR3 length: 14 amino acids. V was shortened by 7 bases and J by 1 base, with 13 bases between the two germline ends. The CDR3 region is CASTLGGENTEAFF. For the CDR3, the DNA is TGTGCCAGCACTTTGGGAGGCGAGAACACTGAAGCTTTCTTT.

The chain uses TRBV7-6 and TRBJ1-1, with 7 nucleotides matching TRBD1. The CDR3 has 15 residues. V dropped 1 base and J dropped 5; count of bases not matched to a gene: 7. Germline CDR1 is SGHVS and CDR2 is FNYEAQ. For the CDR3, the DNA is TGTGCCAGCAGCTTAGGGGCAGGGGGTGAGACTGAAGCTTTCTTT. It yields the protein CASSLGAGGETEAFF.